This T cell receptor beta chain was captured by sequencing in a study of blood T cell repertoires in COVID-19. Study as a whole: Sample material is recorded as cDNA or gDNA derived from T cells, B-cell-depleted T cells, or PBMCs.

In germline, CDR1 is KGHDR, CDR2 SFDVKD. V was clipped by 5 bases and J by 4 bases, with 16 bases between them. This CDR3 region has 15 residues. The table came from immunoSEQ multiplex PCR; TCRdb's copy has only in-frame clones and leaves some out. The sample includes about 330,000 clones, about 87% seen only once; the top ten take around 5%. Participant age was roughly 18 to 89 years, and participants resided in around 24 US areas. The sequenced sample was PBMCs or T cells enriched from blood (not recorded which). The source of this sequence is a man aged 25-45 years who had recovered from COVID-19. The chain is built from TRBV24-1 and TRBJ2-5; possibly TRBD1 for D (5 bases). In DNA, the CDR3 is TGTGCCACCAGTGTAAGCCTGGGGCAAGGAGAGACCCAGTACTTC. It specifies CATSVSLGQGETQYF.